This TCR beta chain came from a study of metastatic and nonmetastatic thyroid tumors. The study, taken as a whole, reports: For both blood and tumor, malignant thyroid tumors reportedly showed significantly higher TCR beta diversity than benign nodules did.

Via MiXCR, TCRdb re-called the PCR reads. Among about 26,000 clones, under 30% were seen once, and the ten largest hold approximately 6%. The CDR3 contains 14 residues. Germline V CDR1 and CDR2: GTSNPN, SVGIG (reference sequence). With 2 bases clipped from V and 1 base from J, the junction kept 4 bases outside the gene matches. In regard to this clone: As yet, its antigen is unknown.

Ahead of thyroid surgery, no patient had received treatment of any kind. The TCR was taken from a female donor with papillary thyroid cancer or a benign thyroid nodule (not recorded which). Some clones in this sample may be carry-over from other donors' samples. V usage is TRBV30 and J usage is TRBJ1-1, with TRBD1 matching 7 bases. Sequenced: blood. The CDR3 protein is CAWSLGQSNTEAFF. CDR3 sequence (DNA): TGTGCCTGGAGTTTGGGACAGTCGAACACTGAAGCTTTCTTT.